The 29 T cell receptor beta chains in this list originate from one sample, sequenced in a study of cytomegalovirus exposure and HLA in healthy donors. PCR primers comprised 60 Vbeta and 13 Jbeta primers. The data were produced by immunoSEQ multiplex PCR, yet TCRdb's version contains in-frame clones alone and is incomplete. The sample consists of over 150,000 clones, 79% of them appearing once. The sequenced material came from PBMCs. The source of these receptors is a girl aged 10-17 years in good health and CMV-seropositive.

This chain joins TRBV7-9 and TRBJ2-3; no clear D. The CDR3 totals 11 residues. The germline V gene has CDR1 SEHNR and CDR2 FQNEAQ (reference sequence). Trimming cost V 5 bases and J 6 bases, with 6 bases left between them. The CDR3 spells CASSRRDTQYF. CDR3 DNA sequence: TGTGCCAGCAGCCGCAGGGATACGCAGTATTTT.

The CDR3 DNA sequence: TGTGCCAGCAGCAGGGGCTCTGGAAACACCATATATTTT. Translated, it gives CASSRGSGNTIYF. The genes are TRBV14 and TRBJ1-3; D is possibly TRBD1 (5 bases). Deletions cut 5 bases from V and 0 bases from J, with 5 bases between. The germline gives CDR1 SGHDN, CDR2 FVKESK. CDR3 length: 13 amino acids.

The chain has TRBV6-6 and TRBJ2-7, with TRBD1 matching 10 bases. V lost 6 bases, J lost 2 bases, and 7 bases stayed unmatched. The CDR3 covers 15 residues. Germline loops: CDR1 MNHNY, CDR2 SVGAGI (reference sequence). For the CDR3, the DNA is TGTGCCAGCAGGACCCCCGGACAGGGGGCCTACGAGCAGTACTTC. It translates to CASRTPGQGAYEQYF.

Here the CDR3 DNA reads TGCGCCAGCAGCCAAGATTTCCTAGCGGGGGGGCCTGTCGATGAGCAGTTCTTC. This codes for CASSQDFLAGGPVDEQFF. This rearrangement joins TRBV4-3 to TRBJ2-1, with TRBD2 matching 12 bases. This CDR3 has 18 amino acids. V lost 0 bases and J lost 8; bases outside the gene matches: 11. Germline CDR1 is LGHNA and CDR2 is YSLEER.

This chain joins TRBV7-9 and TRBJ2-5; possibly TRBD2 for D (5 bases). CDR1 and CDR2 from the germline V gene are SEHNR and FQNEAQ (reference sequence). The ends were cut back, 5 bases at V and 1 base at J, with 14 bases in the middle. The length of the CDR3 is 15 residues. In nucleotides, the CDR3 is TGTGCCAGCAGCGTGGACCTAGCATCCCAAGAGACCCAGTACTTC. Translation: CASSVDLASQETQYF.

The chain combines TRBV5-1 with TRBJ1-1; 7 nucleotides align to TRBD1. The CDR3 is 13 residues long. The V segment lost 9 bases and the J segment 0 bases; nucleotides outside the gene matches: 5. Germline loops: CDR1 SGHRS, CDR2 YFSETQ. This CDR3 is CATRGGLNTEAFF. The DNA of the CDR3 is TGCGCCACCAGGGGGGGTTTGAACACTGAAGCTTTCTTT. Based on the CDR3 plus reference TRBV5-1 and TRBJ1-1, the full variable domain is KAGVTQTPRYLIKTRGQQVTLSCSPISGHRSVSWYQQTPGQGLQFLFEYFSETQRNKGNFPGRFSGRQFSNSRSEMNVSTLELGDSALYLCATRGGLNTEAFFGQGTRLTVV.

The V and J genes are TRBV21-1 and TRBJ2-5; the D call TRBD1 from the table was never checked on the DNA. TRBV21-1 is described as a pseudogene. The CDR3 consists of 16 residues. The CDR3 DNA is TGTGCCAGCAGCAAAGCGGACAGGGCCCAGAAAGAGACCCAGTACTTC. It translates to CASSKADRAQKETQYF.

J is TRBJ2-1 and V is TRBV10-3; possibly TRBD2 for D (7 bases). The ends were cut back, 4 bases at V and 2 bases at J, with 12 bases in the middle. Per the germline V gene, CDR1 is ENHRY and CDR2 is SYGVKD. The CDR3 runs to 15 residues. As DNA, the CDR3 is TGTGCCATCAGTGCGGGGGGCAGCACCTACAATGAGCAGTTCTTC. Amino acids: CAISAGGSTYNEQFF.

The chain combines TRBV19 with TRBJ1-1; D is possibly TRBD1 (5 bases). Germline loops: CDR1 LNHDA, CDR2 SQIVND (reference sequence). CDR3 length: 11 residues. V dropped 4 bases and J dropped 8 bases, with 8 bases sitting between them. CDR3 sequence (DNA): TGTGCCAGTAGTAGACGGGGGGAAGCTTTCTTT. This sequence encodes CASSRRGEAFF.

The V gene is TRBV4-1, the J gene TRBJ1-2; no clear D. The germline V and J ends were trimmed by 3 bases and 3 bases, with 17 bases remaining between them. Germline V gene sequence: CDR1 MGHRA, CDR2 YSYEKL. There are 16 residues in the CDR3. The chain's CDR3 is CASSQTPASSYYGYTF. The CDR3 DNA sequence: TGCGCCAGCAGCCAGACTCCAGCATCGAGCTACTATGGCTACACCTTC.

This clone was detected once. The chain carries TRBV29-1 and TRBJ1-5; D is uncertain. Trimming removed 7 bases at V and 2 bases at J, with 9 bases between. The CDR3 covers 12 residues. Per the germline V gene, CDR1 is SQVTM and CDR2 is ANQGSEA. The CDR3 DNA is TGCAGCGAGAACCGGGGCAATCAGCCCCAGCATTTT. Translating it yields CSENRGNQPQHF.

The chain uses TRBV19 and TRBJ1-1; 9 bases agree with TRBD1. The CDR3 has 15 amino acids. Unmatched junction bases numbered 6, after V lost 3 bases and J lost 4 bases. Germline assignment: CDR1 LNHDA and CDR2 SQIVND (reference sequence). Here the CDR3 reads CASSMGTGLSTEAFF. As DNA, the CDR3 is TGTGCCAGTAGTATGGGGACAGGGTTGAGCACTGAAGCTTTCTTT.

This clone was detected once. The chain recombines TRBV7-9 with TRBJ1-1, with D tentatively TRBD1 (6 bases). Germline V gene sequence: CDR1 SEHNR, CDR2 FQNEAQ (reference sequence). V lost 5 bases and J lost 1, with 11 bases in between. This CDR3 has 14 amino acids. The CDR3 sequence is CASSRQQGNTEAFF. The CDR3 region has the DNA TGTGCCAGCAGCCGCCAACAGGGGAACACTGAAGCTTTCTTT.

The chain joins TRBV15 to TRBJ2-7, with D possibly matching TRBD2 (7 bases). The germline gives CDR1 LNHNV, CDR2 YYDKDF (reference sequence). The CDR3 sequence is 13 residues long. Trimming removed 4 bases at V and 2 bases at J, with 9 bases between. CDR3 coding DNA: TGTGCCACCAGCAAGGGGGGGACCTACGAGCAGTACTTC. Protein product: CATSKGGTYEQYF.

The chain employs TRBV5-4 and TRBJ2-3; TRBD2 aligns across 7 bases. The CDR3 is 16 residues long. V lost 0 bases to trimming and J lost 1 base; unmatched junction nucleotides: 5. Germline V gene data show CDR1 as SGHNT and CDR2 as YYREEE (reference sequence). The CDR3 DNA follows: TGTGCCAGCAGCTTGGGGGACTACTTCCGCACAGATACGCAGTATTTT. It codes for CASSLGDYFRTDTQYF.

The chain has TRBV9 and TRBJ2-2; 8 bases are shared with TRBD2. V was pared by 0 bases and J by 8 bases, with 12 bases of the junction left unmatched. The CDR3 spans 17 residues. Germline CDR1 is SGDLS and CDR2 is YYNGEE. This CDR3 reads CASSVEDSGAASGELFF. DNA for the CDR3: TGTGCCAGCAGCGTAGAGGATAGCGGGGCCGCCTCTGGGGAGCTGTTTTTT.

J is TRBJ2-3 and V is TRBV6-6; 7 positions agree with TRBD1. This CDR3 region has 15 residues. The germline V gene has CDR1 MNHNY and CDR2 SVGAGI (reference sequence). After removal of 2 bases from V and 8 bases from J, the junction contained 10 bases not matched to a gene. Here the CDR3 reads CASSYVTGSPGTQYF. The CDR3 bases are TGTGCCAGCAGTTACGTGACAGGGTCTCCAGGTACGCAGTATTTT.

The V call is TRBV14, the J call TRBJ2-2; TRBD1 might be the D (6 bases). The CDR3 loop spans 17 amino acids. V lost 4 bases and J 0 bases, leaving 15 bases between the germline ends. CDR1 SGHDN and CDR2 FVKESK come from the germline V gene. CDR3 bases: TGTGCCAGCAGCCGAGACTGGACAGATGCGAACACCGGGGAGCTGTTTTTT. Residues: CASSRDWTDANTGELFF.

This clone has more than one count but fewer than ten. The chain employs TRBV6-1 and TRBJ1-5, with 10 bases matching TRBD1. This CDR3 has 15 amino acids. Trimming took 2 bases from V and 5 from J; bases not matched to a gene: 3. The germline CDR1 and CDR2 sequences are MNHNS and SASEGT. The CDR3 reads CASSERGQGYQPQHF. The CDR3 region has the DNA TGTGCCAGCAGTGAACGGGGACAGGGGTATCAGCCCCAGCATTTT.

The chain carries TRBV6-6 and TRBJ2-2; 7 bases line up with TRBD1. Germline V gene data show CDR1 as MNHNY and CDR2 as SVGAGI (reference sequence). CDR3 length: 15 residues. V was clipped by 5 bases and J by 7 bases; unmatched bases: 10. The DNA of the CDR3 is TGTGCCAGCAGTGACACAGGGGTCGATGGCGGGGAGCTGTTTTTT. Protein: CASSDTGVDGGELFF.

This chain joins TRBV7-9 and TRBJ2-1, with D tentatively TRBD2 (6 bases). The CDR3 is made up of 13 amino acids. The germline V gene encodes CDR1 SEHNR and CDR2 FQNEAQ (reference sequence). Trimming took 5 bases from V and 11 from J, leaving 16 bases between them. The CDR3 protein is CASSLEGTSQQFF. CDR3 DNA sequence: TGTGCCAGCAGCCTGGAGGGGACCAGCCAGCAGTTCTTC.

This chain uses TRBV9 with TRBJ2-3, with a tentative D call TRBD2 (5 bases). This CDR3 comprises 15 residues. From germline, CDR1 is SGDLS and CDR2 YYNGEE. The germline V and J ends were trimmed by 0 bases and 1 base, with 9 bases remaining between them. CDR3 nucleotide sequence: TGTGCCAGCAGCGTAGGACCCGGGGGCACAGATACGCAGTATTTT. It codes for CASSVGPGGTDTQYF.

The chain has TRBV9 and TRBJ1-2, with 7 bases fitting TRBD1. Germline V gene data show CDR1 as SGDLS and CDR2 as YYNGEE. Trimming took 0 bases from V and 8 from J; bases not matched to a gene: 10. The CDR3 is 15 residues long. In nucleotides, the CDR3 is TGTGCCAGCAGCGTAGAGGGGAAGGGGGCGATGGGCTACACCTTC. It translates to CASSVEGKGAMGYTF.

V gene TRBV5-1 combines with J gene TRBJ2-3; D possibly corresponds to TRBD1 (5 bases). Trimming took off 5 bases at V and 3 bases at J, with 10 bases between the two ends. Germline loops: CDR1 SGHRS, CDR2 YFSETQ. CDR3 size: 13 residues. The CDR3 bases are TGCGCCAGCAGGCAGGGTGTGACAGATACGCAGTATTTT. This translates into CASRQGVTDTQYF.

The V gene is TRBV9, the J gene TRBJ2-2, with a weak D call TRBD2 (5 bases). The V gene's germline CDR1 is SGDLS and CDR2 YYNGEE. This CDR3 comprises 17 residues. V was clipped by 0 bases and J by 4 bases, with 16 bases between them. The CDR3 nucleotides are TGTGCCAGCAGCGTAGGTAGTAGCGACGGCCTCACCGGGGAGCTGTTTTTT. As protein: CASSVGSSDGLTGELFF.

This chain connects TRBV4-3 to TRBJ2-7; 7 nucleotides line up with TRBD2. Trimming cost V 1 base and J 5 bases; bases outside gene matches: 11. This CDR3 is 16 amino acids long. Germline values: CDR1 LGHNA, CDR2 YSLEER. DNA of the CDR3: TGCGCCAGCAGCCAAGTGTTGCTGTTCGGGAGGCACGAGCAGTACTTC. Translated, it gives CASSQVLLFGRHEQYF.

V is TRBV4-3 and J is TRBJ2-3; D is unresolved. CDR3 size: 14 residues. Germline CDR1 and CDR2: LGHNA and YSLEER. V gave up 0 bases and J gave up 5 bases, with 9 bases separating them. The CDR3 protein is CASSQEWRGDTQYF. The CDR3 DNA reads TGCGCCAGCAGCCAAGAATGGCGCGGAGATACGCAGTATTTT.

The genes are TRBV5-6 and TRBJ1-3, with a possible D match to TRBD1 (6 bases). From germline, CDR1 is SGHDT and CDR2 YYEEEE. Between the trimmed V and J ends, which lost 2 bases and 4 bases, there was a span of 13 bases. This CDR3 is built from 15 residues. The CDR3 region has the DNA TGTGCCAGCAGCTTCACCGGGACAAAAGGAAACACCATATATTTT. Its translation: CASSFTGTKGNTIYF.

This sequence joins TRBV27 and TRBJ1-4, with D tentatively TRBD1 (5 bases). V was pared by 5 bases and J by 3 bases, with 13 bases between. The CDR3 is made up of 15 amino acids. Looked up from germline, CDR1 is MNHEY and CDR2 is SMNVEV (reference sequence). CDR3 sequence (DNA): TGTGCCAGCAGTGCCAAGGGGTCGCCTAATGAAAAACTGTTTTTT. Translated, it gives CASSAKGSPNEKLFF.